Below, one TCR beta chain is given with its context. Its antigen is not known. This sample is drawn from a study of T cells in localized non-small cell lung cancer. General study points: The appearance of a median approximately 57 of the top 100 tumor clones was seen in adjacent lung.

Germline V lookup: CDR1 KGHSH, CDR2 LQKENI. With 2 bases removed from V and 7 bases from J, the gap between germline ends came to 9 bases. CDR3 length: 13 amino acids. Sequencing used immunoSEQ multiplex PCR; TCRdb keeps in-frame clones, though not all of them. The data show 2,500 to 3,000 clones, 20% to 25% seen once. The starting material was lung tumor tissue, obtained before any cancer treatment. This clonotype originated in a male donor at least 60 years old with stage I lung adenocarcinoma. The chain recombines TRBV18 with TRBJ1-5; the D is unclear. The CDR3 DNA reads TGTGCCAGCTCACCAAGTGTTGACCAGCCCCAGCATTTT. Amino acid sequence: CASSPSVDQPQHF.